This TCR beta chain was captured by sequencing in a study of tumor-infiltrating lymphocytes in localized non-small cell lung cancer. Study-level results: Technical variation could not be separated from intratumor heterogeneity here.

Notes on this clone: Its antigen remains unknown.

J gave up 5 bases and V 4 bases, and 4 bases lay outside the gene matches. This CDR3 spans 13 amino acids. Per germline, CDR1 SGHDN and CDR2 FVKESK. The repertoire was sequenced with immunoSEQ multiplex PCR; TCRdb's copy has only in-frame clones and lacks some. This table has fewer than 4,500 clones, around 74% appearing once. The receptor comes from a human donor with non-small cell lung cancer. V gene TRBV14 combines with J gene TRBJ2-7, with TRBD2 identical over 8 bases. Sequencing was done on a sample of uninvolved lung tissue not adjacent to the tumor. This CDR3 reads CASSRSGNDEQYF. In DNA, the CDR3 is TGTGCCAGCAGCCGTAGCGGGAATGACGAGCAGTACTTC.